Each of the 19 T cell receptor beta chains below was sequenced from the same sample in a study of CD8 T cells in ankylosing spondylitis. TCRdb itself ran the 5' RACE reads through MiXCR, one entry per CDR3 protein. The sample lists about 140,000 distinct CDR3 sequences, around 7.9% occurring once. Material: blood, either unsorted or a sorted T cell fraction (not recorded which). The receptors were sampled from a female donor with ankylosing spondylitis or in good health (not recorded which).

At least ten counts were recorded for this clonotype. The rearrangement links TRBV10-3 to TRBJ1-1; 7 nucleotides agree with TRBD1. V lost 4 bases and J lost 1; bases outside the gene matches: 6. The CDR3 is 15 amino acids. The germline CDR1 and CDR2 sequences are ENHRY and SYGVKD. The CDR3 loop reads CAISAMGQTNTEAFF. The DNA of the CDR3 is TGTGCCATCAGTGCCATGGGACAGACGAACACTGAAGCTTTCTTT.

This chain uses TRBV3-1 with TRBJ2-7; possibly TRBD1 or TRBD2 for D (5 bases each). The CDR3 runs 13 residues. Germline V lookup: CDR1 LGHDT, CDR2 YNNKEL (reference sequence). Trimming took 6 bases from V and 3 from J, leaving 12 bases between them. The DNA of the CDR3 is TGTGCCAGCAGTCCGGGACGGATCTACGAGCAGTACTTC. As protein: CASSPGRIYEQYF.

At least ten counts were recorded for this clonotype. The CDR3 region has the DNA TGTGCCAGCAGCTTAGCGAGCTACTCCGAAGCCTACGAGCAGTACTTC. This translates into CASSLASYSEAYEQYF. The genes are TRBV7-2 and TRBJ2-7; no reliable D call. V was cut by 0 bases and J by 2 bases, with 14 bases left in between. The CDR3 contains 16 residues. Germline V gives CDR1 SGHTA, CDR2 FQGNSA.

This sequence joins TRBV19 and TRBJ1-1; TRBD1 matches 10 bases. CDR1 LNHDA and CDR2 SQIVND come from the germline V gene (reference sequence). This CDR3 is 13 amino acids long. The junction had 6 bases not matched to a gene; V was cut back by 8 bases and J by 6 bases. The CDR3 DNA sequence: TGTGCCAGTGGTGTCGGACAGGGGGCTGAAGCTTTCTTT. This sequence encodes CASGVGQGAEAFF.

This clonotype was seen repeatedly, ten times or more. This sequence joins TRBV18 and TRBJ1-5; perhaps TRBD1 as D (5 bases). V was clipped by 3 bases and J by 2 bases, with 14 bases between them. This CDR3 has 16 residues. Germline values: CDR1 KGHSH, CDR2 LQKENI. CDR3 residues: CASSPPGREGNQPQHF. CDR3 nucleotide sequence: TGTGCCAGCTCACCTCCAGGGAGGGAGGGCAATCAGCCCCAGCATTTT.

The V call is TRBV7-6, the J call TRBJ1-6; tentative D call: TRBD1 (5 bases). Trimming left V 0 bases short and J 9 bases short, with 6 bases between. The V gene's germline CDR1 is SGHVS and CDR2 FNYEAQ. This CDR3 has 13 amino acids. CDR3 protein: CASSLAGTSPLHF. The CDR3 DNA is TGTGCCAGCAGCTTAGCCGGGACTTCACCCCTCCACTTT.

The sample holds many counts of this clonotype. The V and J genes are TRBV28 and TRBJ2-7; 8 nucleotides agree with TRBD1. Germline-derived CDR1 and CDR2 are MDHEN and SYDVKM. Trimming removed 5 bases from V and 2 bases from J; junction bases left unmatched: 5. There are 14 residues in the CDR3. For the CDR3, the DNA is TGTGCCAGCAGTCCTTGGACAGGGACCTACGAGCAGTACTTC. It is translated as CASSPWTGTYEQYF. Together with reference TRBV28 and TRBJ2-7, the CDR3 gives the full variable domain: DVKVTQSSRYLVKRTGEKVFLECVQDMDHENMFWYRQDPGLGLRLIYFSYDVKMKEKGDIPEGYSVSREKKERFSLILESASTNQTSMYLCASSPWTGTYEQYFGPGTRLTVT.

This clonotype was recorded many times. V is TRBV5-1 and J is TRBJ1-1; 7 bases align to TRBD1. Germline values: CDR1 SGHRS, CDR2 YFSETQ. Trimming took 1 base from V and 2 from J; bases not matched to a gene: 8. CDR3 length: 16 residues. The CDR3 loop reads CASSLPYRGGNTEAFF. Here the CDR3 DNA reads TGCGCCAGCAGCTTGCCCTACAGGGGAGGTAACACTGAAGCTTTCTTT.

Many counts were recorded for this clonotype. This rearrangement joins TRBV12-3 or TRBV12-4 to TRBJ2-3; a weak D match, TRBD2 (6 bases). V dropped 5 bases and J dropped 2 bases, with 14 bases sitting between them. The CDR3 has 15 amino acids. The CDR3 nucleotides are TGTGCCAGCAGTAATCGACTAGGATTCACAGATACGCAGTATTTT. Translated, it gives CASSNRLGFTDTQYF.

At least ten counts were recorded for this clonotype. The chain couples TRBV7-2 to TRBJ2-1, with a possible D match to TRBD2 (6 bases). Trimming shortened V by 2 bases and J by 7 bases, and 9 bases separated the two germline ends. CDR3 size: 13 residues. Per germline, CDR1 SGHTA and CDR2 FQGNSA. The CDR3 DNA is TGTGCCAGCAGCTTACACGGGACTAATGAGCAGTTCTTC. This translates into CASSLHGTNEQFF.

This clonotype was picked up many times. The chain joins TRBV12-3 or TRBV12-4 to TRBJ1-5, with D tentatively TRBD1 (6 bases). The CDR3 length is 14 residues. V gave up 5 bases and J gave up 6 bases, with 14 bases separating them. The CDR3 here is CASSVQGPGQPQHF. CDR3 DNA: TGTGCCAGCAGTGTACAGGGACCGGGTCAGCCCCAGCATTTT.

This clonotype occurred many times. The chain has TRBV3-1 and TRBJ2-4; D not resolved. Germline assignment: CDR1 LGHDT and CDR2 YNNKEL (reference sequence). The ends were cut back, 0 bases at V and 0 bases at J, with 9 bases in the middle. CDR3 length: 16 amino acids. As DNA, the CDR3 is TGTGCCAGCAGCCAAGATCTACAACTAGCCAAAAACATTCAGTACTTC. Its translation is CASSQDLQLAKNIQYF.

This clonotype was observed a few times. CDR3 residues: CASSPQSGYGYTF. CDR3 bases: TGCGCCAGCAGCCCCCAGTCGGGGTATGGCTACACCTTC. The gene calls are TRBV4-3 and TRBJ1-2, with no clear D. V dropped 4 bases and J dropped 5 bases, with 11 bases sitting between them. Germline V gene data show CDR1 as LGHNA and CDR2 as YSLEER. The CDR3 extends over 13 amino acids.

This clonotype was found a few times. The CDR3 here is CASSWGAMNTEAFF. The CDR3 nucleotides are TGCGCCAGCAGCTGGGGAGCCATGAACACTGAAGCTTTCTTT. The chain joins TRBV5-1 to TRBJ1-1; unclear D gene. This CDR3 contains 14 residues. The ends were cut back, 3 bases at V and 0 bases at J, with 9 bases in the middle. Germline CDR1 and CDR2: SGHRS and YFSETQ.

This clonotype was detected many times. CDR3 amino acids: CASSHRGKSTNEQFF. The CDR3 nucleotides read TGTGCCAGCAGCCACAGGGGAAAATCAACCAATGAGCAGTTCTTC. The chain employs TRBV7-9 and TRBJ2-1; TRBD1 matches at 7 bases. The CDR3 has 15 amino acids. The trim removed 5 bases at V and 6 bases at J, leaving 10 bases unmatched. Germline V gene lookup returns CDR1 SEHNR and CDR2 FQNEAQ (reference sequence).

The chain links TRBV18 to TRBJ1-1; D uncertain. There are 13 residues in the CDR3. Trimming cost V 1 base and J 3 bases, with 6 bases left between them. Looked up from germline, CDR1 is KGHSH and CDR2 is LQKENI. CDR3 in DNA: TGTGCCAGCTCACCACTACTGGACACTGAAGCTTTCTTT. Translating it yields CASSPLLDTEAFF.

At least ten counts were recorded for this clonotype. The chain combines TRBV20-1 with TRBJ2-5; 7 bases are a match to TRBD2. Germline CDR1 is DFQATT and CDR2 is SNEGSKA (reference sequence). Trimming took 3 bases from V and 1 from J; bases not matched to a gene: 5. The CDR3 has 14 residues. The CDR3: CSASAGTTQETQYF. The CDR3 bases are TGCAGTGCTAGTGCAGGGACTACCCAAGAGACCCAGTACTTC.

Ten or more counts support this clonotype. The chain uses TRBV4-2 and TRBJ2-7; D perhaps matches TRBD2 (7 bases). V was clipped by 3 bases and J by 1 base, with 10 bases between them. Per germline, CDR1 LGHNA and CDR2 YNFKEQ. The CDR3 is 14 residues long. Here the CDR3 reads CASSQRGGSYEQYF. CDR3 coding DNA: TGTGCCAGCAGCCAGAGGGGGGGATCCTACGAGCAGTACTTC.

This clonotype was detected many times. The chain links TRBV20-1 to TRBJ1-5; TRBD1 aligns across 10 bases. The CDR3 is 16 residues long. The germline CDR1 and CDR2 sequences are DFQATT and SNEGSKA (reference sequence). Trimming cost V 4 bases and J 2 bases; bases outside gene matches: 8. CDR3 sequence: CSAIPRGTGGNQPQHF. DNA of the CDR3: TGCAGTGCTATCCCAAGGGGGACAGGGGGCAATCAGCCCCAGCATTTT.